This TCR beta chain was retrieved from a study of blood T cell repertoires in COVID-19. Study-wide background: The United States, Italy and Spain were the sources of the acute and convalescent COVID-19 samples. Sources were T cells, B-cell-depleted T cells, or PBMCs; the material itself was cDNA or gDNA.

Adults between roughly 18 and 95 years of age took part from some 25 US areas. In the study's own analysis: Scientists estimated how many nucleated cells there were by amplifying reference gene primers. Method: immunoSEQ multiplex PCR; TCRdb's copy keeps in-frame clones and lacks some. V, J and clone size reflect that table, while D and trimming were determined from the DNA. This table holds hundreds of thousands of clones, nearly 90% found once. This clonotype was obtained from a woman aged 18-35 years with acute COVID-19. Sequencing was carried out using PBMCs or T cells enriched from blood (not recorded which).

CDR3 region: CASAQLAGVDNEQFF. DNA of the CDR3: TGTGCCAGCGCCCAACTAGCGGGAGTAGACAATGAGCAGTTCTTC. This chain links TRBV18 with TRBJ2-1; TRBD2 matches at 11 bases. Trimming took 8 bases from V and 5 from J; bases not matched to a gene: 8. Germline V gene sequence: CDR1 KGHSH, CDR2 LQKENI. The CDR3 loop spans 15 amino acids. Full variable domain (missing parts from reference TRBV18 and TRBJ2-1): NAGVMQNPRHLVRRRGQEARLRCSPMKGHSHVYWYRQLPEEGLKFMVYLQKENIIDESGMPKERFSAEFPKEGPSILRIQQVVRGDSAAYFCASAQLAGVDNEQFFGPGTRLTVL.